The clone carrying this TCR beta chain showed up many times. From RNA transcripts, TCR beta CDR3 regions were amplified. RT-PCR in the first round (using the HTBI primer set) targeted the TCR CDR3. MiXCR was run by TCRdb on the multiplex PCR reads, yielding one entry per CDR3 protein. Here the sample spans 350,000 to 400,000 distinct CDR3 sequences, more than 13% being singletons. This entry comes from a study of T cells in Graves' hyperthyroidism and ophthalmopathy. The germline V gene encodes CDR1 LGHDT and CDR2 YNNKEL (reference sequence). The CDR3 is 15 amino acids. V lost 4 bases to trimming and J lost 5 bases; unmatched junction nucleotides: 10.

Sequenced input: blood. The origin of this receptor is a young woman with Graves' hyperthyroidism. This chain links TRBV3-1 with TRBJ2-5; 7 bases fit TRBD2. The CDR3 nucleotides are TGTGCCAGCAGCCCCCCCCTCTTGGGAGGGGAGACCCAGTACTTC. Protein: CASSPPLLGGETQYF.